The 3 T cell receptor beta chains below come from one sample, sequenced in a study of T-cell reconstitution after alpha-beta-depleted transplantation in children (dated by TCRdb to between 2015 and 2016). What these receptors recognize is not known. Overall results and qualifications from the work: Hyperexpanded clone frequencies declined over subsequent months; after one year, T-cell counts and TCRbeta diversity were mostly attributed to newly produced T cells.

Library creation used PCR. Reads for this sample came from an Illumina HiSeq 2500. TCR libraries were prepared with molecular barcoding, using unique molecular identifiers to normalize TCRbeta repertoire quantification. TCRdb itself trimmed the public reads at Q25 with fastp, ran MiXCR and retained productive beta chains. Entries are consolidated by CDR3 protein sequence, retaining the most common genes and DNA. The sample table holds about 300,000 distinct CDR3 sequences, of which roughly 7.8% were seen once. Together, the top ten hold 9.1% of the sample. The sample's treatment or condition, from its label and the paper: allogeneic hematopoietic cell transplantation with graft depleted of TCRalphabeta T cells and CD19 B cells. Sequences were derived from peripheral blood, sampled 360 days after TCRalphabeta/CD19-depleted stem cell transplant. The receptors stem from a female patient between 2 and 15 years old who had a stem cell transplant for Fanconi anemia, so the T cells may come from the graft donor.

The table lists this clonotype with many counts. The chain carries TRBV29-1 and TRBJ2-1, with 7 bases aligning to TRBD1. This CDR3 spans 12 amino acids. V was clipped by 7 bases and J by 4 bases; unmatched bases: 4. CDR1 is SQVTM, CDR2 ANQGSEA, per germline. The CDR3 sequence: CSGWDSYNEQFF. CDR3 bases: TGCAGCGGTTGGGACAGTTACAATGAGCAGTTCTTC.

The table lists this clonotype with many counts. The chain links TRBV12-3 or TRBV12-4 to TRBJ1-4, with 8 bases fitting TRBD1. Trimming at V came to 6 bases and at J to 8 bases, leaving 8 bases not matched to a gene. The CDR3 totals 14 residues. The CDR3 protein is CASRRTGFEEKLFF. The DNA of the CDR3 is TGTGCCAGCAGGAGGACAGGGTTCGAGGAAAAACTGTTTTTT.

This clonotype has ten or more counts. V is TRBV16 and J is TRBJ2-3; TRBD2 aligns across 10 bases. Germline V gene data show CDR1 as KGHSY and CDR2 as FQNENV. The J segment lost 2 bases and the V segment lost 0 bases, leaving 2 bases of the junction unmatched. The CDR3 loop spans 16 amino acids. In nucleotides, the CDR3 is TGTGCCAGCAGCCAATCGCTAGCGGGGGCCACAGATACGCAGTATTTT. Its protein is CASSQSLAGATDTQYF.